The source of this TCR beta chain is a study of cytomegalovirus exposure and HLA in healthy donors. For this clone: The antigen remains undetermined.

Method: immunoSEQ multiplex PCR; TCRdb's copy keeps in-frame clones and lacks some. The repertoire holds about 300,000 clones, with over 75% as singletons. Study findings and constraints: Some public TCRs appeared in many individuals, while most sequences were rare. Researchers counted roughly 150 TCR beta chains as cytomegalovirus-associated. That first-cohort TCR clusters tended to co-occur in the 120 or so validation repertoires was found in a later analysis.

Separate from the approximately 730-subject first cohort, the roughly 120-subject validation cohort was the one that the donors belonged to. Per the germline V gene, CDR1 is SGHVS and CDR2 is FQNEAQ. V gave up 3 bases and J gave up 4 bases, with 5 bases separating them. CDR3 length equals 12 residues. The chain is built from TRBV7-8 and TRBJ2-3; the D is unclear. Sequencing was done on a sample of PBMCs. The clonotype comes from a woman between 18 and 29 years old in good health and CMV-seronegative. CDR3 sequence: CASSFYSDTQYF. CDR3 nucleotide sequence: TGTGCCAGCAGCTTTTATTCAGATACGCAGTATTTT.